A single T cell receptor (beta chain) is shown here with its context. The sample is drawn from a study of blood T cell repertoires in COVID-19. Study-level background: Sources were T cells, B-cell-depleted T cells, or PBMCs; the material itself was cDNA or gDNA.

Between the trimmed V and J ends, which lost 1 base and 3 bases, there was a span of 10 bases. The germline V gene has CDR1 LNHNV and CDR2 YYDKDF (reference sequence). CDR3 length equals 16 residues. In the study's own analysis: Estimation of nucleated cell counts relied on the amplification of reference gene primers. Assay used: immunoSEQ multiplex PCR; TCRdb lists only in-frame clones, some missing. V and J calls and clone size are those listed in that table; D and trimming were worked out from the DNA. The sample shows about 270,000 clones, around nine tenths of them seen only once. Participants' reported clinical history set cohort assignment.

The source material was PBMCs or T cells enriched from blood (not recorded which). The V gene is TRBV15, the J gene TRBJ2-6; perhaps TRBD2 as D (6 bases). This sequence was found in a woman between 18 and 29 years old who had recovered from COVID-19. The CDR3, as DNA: TGTGCCACCAGCAGAGCTCGGAGGGATGGGGCCAACGTCCTGACTTTC. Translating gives CATSRARRDGANVLTF.